Described below is a single TCR beta chain sequence and its context. The CDR3 runs 13 residues. Trimming pared 1 base from V and 6 bases from J, leaving 9 bases between. Germline CDR1 SEHNR, CDR2 FQNEAQ (reference sequence). The data derive from a study of T cell changes during pregnancy in multiple sclerosis. The data were produced by immunoSEQ multiplex PCR, yet TCRdb's version contains in-frame clones alone and is incomplete. The top ten clones hold roughly 3.5% of a sample with around 100,000 clones, roughly nine tenths of them seen once. The material sequenced was peripheral blood, taken after pregnancy. The chain employs TRBV7-9 and TRBJ1-2; maybe TRBD1 (5 bases). This TCR was recovered from a female donor with multiple sclerosis, enrolled in a pregnancy study. The CDR3 region is CASSLGQGNGYTF. In nucleotides, the CDR3 is TGTGCCAGCAGCTTAGGGCAGGGTAATGGCTACACCTTC.